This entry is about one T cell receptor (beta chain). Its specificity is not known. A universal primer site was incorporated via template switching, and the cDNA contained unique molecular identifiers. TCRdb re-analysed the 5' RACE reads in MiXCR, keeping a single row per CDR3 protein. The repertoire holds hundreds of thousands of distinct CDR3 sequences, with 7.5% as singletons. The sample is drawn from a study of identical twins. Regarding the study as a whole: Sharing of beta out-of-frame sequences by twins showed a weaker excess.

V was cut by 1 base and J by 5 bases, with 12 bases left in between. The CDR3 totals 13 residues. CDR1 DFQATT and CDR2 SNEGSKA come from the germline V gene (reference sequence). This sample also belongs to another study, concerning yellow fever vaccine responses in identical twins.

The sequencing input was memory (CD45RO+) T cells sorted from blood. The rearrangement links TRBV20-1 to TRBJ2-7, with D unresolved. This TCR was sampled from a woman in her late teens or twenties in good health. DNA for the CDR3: TGCAGTGCTAGAGGGCAGGCCGGCGACGAGCAGTACTTC. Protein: CSARGQAGDEQYF.